The 10 T cell receptor beta chains below come from one sample, sequenced in a study of T cells in Graves' hyperthyroidism and ophthalmopathy. Amplified regions were TCR beta CDR3 sequences from RNA transcripts. HTBI primers drove first-round RT-PCR of the TCR CDR3. MiXCR, run by TCRdb on the multiplex PCR reads, gives a single entry per CDR3 protein. Among 300,000 or so distinct CDR3 sequences listed, about a sixth were seen once. The sequencing input was blood. The receptors derive from a woman between 55 and 75 years old with Graves' ophthalmopathy.

This clonotype was seen many times. This rearrangement joins TRBV2 to TRBJ1-4; D gene ambiguous. In germline, CDR1 is SNHLY, CDR2 FYNNEI. Trimming left V 7 bases short and J 2 bases short, with 11 bases between. The length of the CDR3 is 14 residues. The CDR3: CASTFTGTNEKLFF. CDR3 sequence (DNA): TGTGCCAGCACCTTCACTGGGACTAATGAAAAACTGTTTTTT. Combining the CDR3 with reference TRBV2 and TRBJ1-4 gives the whole variable domain EPEVTQTPSHQVTQMGQEVILRCVPISNHLYFYWYRQILGQKVEFLVSFYNNEISEKSEIFDDQFSVERPDGSNFTLKIRSTKLEDSAMYFCASTFTGTNEKLFFGSGTQLSVL.

The sample holds many counts of this clonotype. V gene TRBV27 combines with J gene TRBJ1-1; the match to TRBD1 covers 8 bases. After removal of 4 bases from V and 0 bases from J, the junction contained 7 bases not matched to a gene. CDR3 size: 16 residues. CDR1 is MNHEY, CDR2 SMNVEV, per germline (reference sequence). CDR3 in amino acids: CASSSQRTGLNTEAFF. CDR3 nucleotides: TGTGCCAGCAGTTCCCAAAGGACAGGGTTGAACACTGAAGCTTTCTTT.

The table lists this clonotype with a few counts. The chain couples TRBV12-3 or TRBV12-4 to TRBJ1-4; no clear D gene. The CDR3 runs to 14 residues. Trimming left V 3 bases short and J 6 bases short, with 11 bases between. The CDR3 coding sequence is TGTGCCAGCAGTTTTCGAGGGAGGGATGAAAAACTGTTTTTT. Translation: CASSFRGRDEKLFF.

This CDR3 is CASSFPGLGENEQYF. The CDR3, as DNA: TGTGCCAGCAGCTTTCCGGGATTGGGGGAAAACGAGCAGTACTTC. The V call is TRBV7-2, the J call TRBJ2-7; the D call may be TRBD1 or TRBD2 (5 bases each). V lost 3 bases, J lost 5 bases, and 17 bases lay in between. Per germline, CDR1 SGHTA and CDR2 FQGNSA. The CDR3 length is 15 residues.

This clonotype has a count of ten or more. The V call is TRBV20-1, the J call TRBJ1-2, with 8 bases lining up with TRBD1. This CDR3 region has 14 residues. Germline V CDR1 and CDR2: DFQATT, SNEGSKA (reference sequence). J was trimmed by 6 bases and V by 0 bases; bases with no gene match: 6. DNA of the CDR3: TGCAGTGCTAGAGATCTAGGACAGGGAGATGGCTACACCTTC. As protein: CSARDLGQGDGYTF.

This chain uses TRBV6-1 with TRBJ2-7; 12 bases fit TRBD1. After removal of 10 bases from V and 3 bases from J, the junction contained 7 bases not matched to a gene. Germline CDR1 is MNHNS and CDR2 is SASEGT. The CDR3 runs to 14 residues. The CDR3 nucleotides read TGTGCCACCTGGGGGACAGGGGGCTTCTACGAGCAGTACTTC. Translation: CATWGTGGFYEQYF.

This clonotype was observed at least ten times. V is TRBV15 and J is TRBJ2-1; weak D call: TRBD2 (6 bases). Trimming removed 1 base at V and 0 bases at J, with 10 bases between. Germline V gene data show CDR1 as LNHNV and CDR2 as YYDKDF (reference sequence). The CDR3 totals 16 residues. This CDR3 reads CATSRVGGVSYNEQFF. CDR3 DNA sequence: TGTGCCACCAGCAGAGTTGGCGGGGTCTCCTACAATGAGCAGTTCTTC.

CDR3 sequence reads: CSARDSGGGYEQYF. The CDR3 DNA sequence: TGCAGTGCTAGAGACTCAGGCGGGGGGTACGAGCAGTACTTC. The chain couples TRBV20-1 to TRBJ2-7, with 8 bases aligning to TRBD2. V shed 0 bases, J shed 4 bases, and the junction held 5 bases outside the gene matches. This CDR3 contains 14 residues. The V gene's germline CDR1 is DFQATT and CDR2 SNEGSKA (reference sequence).

Many counts were recorded for this clonotype. The chain links TRBV7-3 to TRBJ2-3; D is ambiguous. CDR3 size: 14 residues. V was trimmed by 1 base and J by 2 bases, leaving 7 bases between them. The germline gives CDR1 SGHTA, CDR2 FQGTGA. The CDR3 reads CASSLNRLTDTQYF. DNA of the CDR3: TGTGCCAGCAGCTTAAACCGTCTCACAGATACGCAGTATTTT.

As to this clonotype: A much more abundant neighbour one base away suggests this may be a read error. The chain links TRBV5-1 to TRBJ1-4, with D unclear. There are 15 residues in the CDR3. The V gene's germline CDR1 is SGHRS and CDR2 YFSETQ. The CDR3 protein is CASSLELRSNEELFF. The CDR3 nucleotides are TGCGCCAGCAGCTTGGAATTAAGGTCTAATGAAGAACTGTTTTTT.